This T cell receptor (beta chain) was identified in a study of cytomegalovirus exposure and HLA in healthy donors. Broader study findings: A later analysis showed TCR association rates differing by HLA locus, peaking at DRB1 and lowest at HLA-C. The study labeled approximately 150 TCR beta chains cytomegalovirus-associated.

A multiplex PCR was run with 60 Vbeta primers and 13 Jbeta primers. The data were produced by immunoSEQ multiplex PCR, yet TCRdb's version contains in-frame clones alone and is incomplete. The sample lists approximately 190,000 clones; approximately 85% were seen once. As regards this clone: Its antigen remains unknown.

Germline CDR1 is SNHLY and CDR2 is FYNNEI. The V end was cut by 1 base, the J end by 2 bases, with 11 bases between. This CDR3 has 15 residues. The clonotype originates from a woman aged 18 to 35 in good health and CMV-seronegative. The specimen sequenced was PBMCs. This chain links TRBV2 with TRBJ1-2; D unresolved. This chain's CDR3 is CASSEGQVINYGYTF. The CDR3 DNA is TGTGCCAGCAGTGAAGGGCAGGTGATAAACTATGGCTACACCTTC.